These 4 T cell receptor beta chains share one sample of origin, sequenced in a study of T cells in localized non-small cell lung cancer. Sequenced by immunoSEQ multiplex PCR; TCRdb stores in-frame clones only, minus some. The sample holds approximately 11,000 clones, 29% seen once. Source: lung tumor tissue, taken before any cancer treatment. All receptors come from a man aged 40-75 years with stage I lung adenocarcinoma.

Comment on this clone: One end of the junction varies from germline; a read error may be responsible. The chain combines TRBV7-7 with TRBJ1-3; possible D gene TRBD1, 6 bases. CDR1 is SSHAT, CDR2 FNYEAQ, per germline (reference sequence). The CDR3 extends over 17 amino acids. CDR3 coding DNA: TGTGCTAGCAGCTTATACCCCGCCGGGGGCGAAGGAAACACCATATATTTT. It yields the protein CASSLYPAGGEGNTIYF.

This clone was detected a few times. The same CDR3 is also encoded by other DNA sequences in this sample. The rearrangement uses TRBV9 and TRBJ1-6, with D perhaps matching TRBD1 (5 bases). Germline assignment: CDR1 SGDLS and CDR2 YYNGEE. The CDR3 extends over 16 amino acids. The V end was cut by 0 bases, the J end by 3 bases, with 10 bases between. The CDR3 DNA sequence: TGTGCCAGCAGCGTAGCGGAGGGGAGCTATAATTCACCCCTCCACTTT. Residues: CASSVAEGSYNSPLHF.

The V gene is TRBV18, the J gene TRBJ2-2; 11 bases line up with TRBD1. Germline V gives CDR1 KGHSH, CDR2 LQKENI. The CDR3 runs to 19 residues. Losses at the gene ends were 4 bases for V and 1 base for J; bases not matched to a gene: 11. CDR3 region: CASSQRTGGRIVNTGELFF. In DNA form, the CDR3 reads TGTGCCAGCTCACAACGGACAGGGGGCCGTATAGTGAACACCGGGGAGCTGTTTTTT.

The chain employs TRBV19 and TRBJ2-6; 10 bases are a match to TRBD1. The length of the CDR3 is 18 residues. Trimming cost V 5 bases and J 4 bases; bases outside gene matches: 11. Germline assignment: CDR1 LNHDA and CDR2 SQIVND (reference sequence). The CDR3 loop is CASSGPGQGNVGANVLTF. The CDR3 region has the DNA TGTGCCAGTAGTGGACCGGGACAGGGGAATGTGGGGGCCAACGTCCTGACTTTC.